A selection of T cell receptor beta chains follows, all from one sample in a study of vaccination effects on CD4 cells after COVID-19. Only in-frame clones appear in the TCRdb table, and some are missing; sequencing was by immunoSEQ multiplex PCR. The sample includes 70,000 or so clones, 65% to 75% of them seen just once. These TCRs are of unknown antigen specificity. This sample comprised CD4+ T cells from PBMCs cultured with HIV peptides, obtained before COVID-19 vaccination. The receptors were sampled from a human donor who had a prior SARS-CoV-2 infection. Each CDR3 is given with its conserved first and last residue. The D gene is left open where the match is weak. Only part of the rows carry a size: once, few, many, or a class if the clone is expanded.

NA,TRBJ1-2,NA,TRBV24-1,TGTGCCACCAGTGATTTGCTTTGTCAGGACTATGGCTACACCTTC,CATSDLLCQDYGYTF
NA,TRBJ2-7,few,TRBV6-5,TGTGCCAGCAGTTACTCAGGGGGCTCCTACGAGCAGTACTTC,CASSYSGGSYEQYF
TRBD1,TRBJ2-1,NA,TRBV9,TGTGCCAGCAGCGTAGGCGGGACAGGGGTAAATGAGCAGTTCTTC,CASSVGGTGVNEQFF
NA,TRBJ1-1,NA,TRBV6-6,TGTGCCAGCGGCGTGAACACTGAAGCTTTCTTT,CASGVNTEAFF
NA,TRBJ1-3,once,TRBV10-3,TGTGCCATCAGTGACCCGACAGGCTACTCTGGAAACACCATATATTTT,CAISDPTGYSGNTIYF
TRBD2,TRBJ2-5,NA,TRBV3-1/TRBV3-2,TGTGCCAGCAGCCGGGCGACTAGCGGGGGGGCCGTCCTGGAGACCCAGTACTTC,CASSRATSGGAVLETQYF
TRBD2,TRBJ2-3,NA,TRBV7-2,TGTGCCAGCAGCTTAAGGCGGGGGGAGACAGATACGCAGTATTTT,CASSLRRGETDTQYF
TRBD1,TRBJ2-5,once,TRBV2,TGTGCCAGCAGTGCGACAGGGCAAGAGACCCAGTACTTC,CASSATGQETQYF
TRBD1,TRBJ1-5,few,TRBV7-8,TGTGCCAGCAGTTTGACACGGGACAGATGGCAGCCCCAGCATTTT,CASSLTRDRWQPQHF
NA,TRBJ1-3,few,TRBV27,TGTGCCAGCAGTTTAACAGGGCTTGGAAACACCATATATTTT,CASSLTGLGNTIYF
NA,TRBJ2-5,NA,TRBV18,TGTGCCAGCTCGCTCCCGGGACCTCAAGAGACCCAGTACTTC,CASSLPGPQETQYF
NA,TRBJ2-7,NA,TRBV11-1,TGTGCCAGCAGCTTAACTGGCCACGAGCAGTACTTC,CASSLTGHEQYF
NA,TRBJ1-1,NA,TRBV6-5,TGTGCCAGCACCACAAGGCGGGGAAACACTGAAGCTTTCTTT,CASTTRRGNTEAFF
NA,TRBJ2-7,NA,TRBV5-1,TGCGCCAGCAGTAGCGTCGCGGGCGATTCCTACGAGCAGTACTTC,CASSSVAGDSYEQYF
NA,TRBJ1-5,few,TRBV2,TGTGCCAGCACCTCACAAAAGGGAGAGTCTGTGCCCCAGCATTTT,CASTSQKGESVPQHF
NA,TRBJ1-4,NA,TRBV19,TGTGCCAGTAGAGACAGGTGGTTGGGAAAACTGTTTTTT,CASRDRWLGKLFF
NA,TRBJ2-1,NA,TRBV19,TGTGCCAGTAGTTACGCTGGGACGTACAATGAGCAGTTCTTC,CASSYAGTYNEQFF
TRBD1,TRBJ2-1,NA,TRBV24-1,TGTGCCACCAGTGACCCTAGAGGACAGGTCCGCTCCTACAATGAGCAGTTCTTC,CATSDPRGQVRSYNEQFF
NA,TRBJ2-3,NA,TRBV5-1,TGCGCCAGCAATGACCCCGGGGATACGCAGTATTTT,CASNDPGDTQYF
NA,TRBJ2-3,NA,TRBV4-3,TGCGCCAGCAGCCTTTACGCGCAGGGGCTGATCACAGATACGCAGTATTTT,CASSLYAQGLITDTQYF
NA,TRBJ2-7,NA,TRBV5-6,TGTGCCAGCAGCAGGGGCTGGGACGGCTCCTACGAGCAGTACTTC,CASSRGWDGSYEQYF
NA,TRBJ1-6,NA,TRBV18,TGTGCCAGCTCACAGATGAGGGGGACGGCTCGGAATTCACCCCTCCACTTT,CASSQMRGTARNSPLHF
NA,TRBJ1-2,few,TRBV3-1/TRBV3-2,TGTGCCAGCAGCCAAGGGCCCTATGGCTACACCTTC,CASSQGPYGYTF
NA,TRBJ1-5,NA,TRBV6-5,TGTGCCAGCAGAGCTTCAGGGCGTAAGCCCCAGCATTTT,CASRASGRKPQHF
TRBD1,TRBJ1-2,NA,TRBV9,TGTGCCAGCAGCCCCTGGTCACAGGGGGCCAGCTATGGCTACACCTTC,CASSPWSQGASYGYTF
NA,TRBJ2-3,few,TRBV9,TGTGCCAGCAGCGTAGGACGGAACAGGGTCAGCGGCACAGATACGCAGTATTTT,CASSVGRNRVSGTDTQYF